These T cell receptor beta chains were read from a single sample in a study of control samples from healthy donors and cancer patients. Data came from immunoSEQ multiplex PCR; TCRdb stores just in-frame clones and leaves some out. In the table there are roughly 120,000 clones, roughly 90% of which are singletons. Sequences were obtained from blood. Receptors originate from a man aged 50-60 years in good health. The CDR3 runs from the conserved cysteine through the conserved F or W. A row's size may be missing; if present it is once, few, many or a size class.

j_call v_call clone_size cdr3_aa
TRBJ1-5 TRBV27 NA CASSPVGNQPQHF
TRBJ2-3 TRBV7-8 NA CASSSRDRGLSDTQYF
TRBJ2-1 TRBV11-2 NA CASSLVREGDEQFF
TRBJ2-5 TRBV11-2 NA CASSSPGQKKILYQETQYF
TRBJ2-5 TRBV5-1 NA CASSPYSQETQYF
TRBJ1-1 TRBV19 NA CASRDGGNTEAFF
TRBJ1-2 TRBV6-5 NA CASSTTVFYGYTF
TRBJ2-1 TRBV6-1 NA CASSDPIPTNYNEQFF
TRBJ2-3 TRBV12-3/TRBV12-4 once CASSPRYTDTQYF
TRBJ2-7 TRBV2 NA CASSRDDYEQYF
TRBJ2-5 TRBV12-5 NA CASGFGLAGQETQYF
TRBJ2-3 TRBV7-2 NA CASSFSLAGADTDTQYF
TRBJ1-5 TRBV30 NA CAWSVDSYSNQPQHF
TRBJ2-3 TRBV5-1 once CASSHGQGVRDTQYF
TRBJ2-5 TRBV6-4 NA CASSFLAGQGETQYF
TRBJ2-7 TRBV30 NA CAWSRQSYEQYF
TRBJ1-1 TRBV5-8 NA CASSFRGFDTEAFF
TRBJ1-5 TRBV10-3 NA CAISESQQSNQPQHF
TRBJ1-3 TRBV2 NA CASSLGRVSGNTIYF
TRBJ2-3 TRBV19 NA CASSHRTDTQYF
TRBJ1-1 TRBV9 NA CASSVEAGAEAFF
TRBJ1-1 TRBV9 NA CASSVAQGTNTEAFF
TRBJ2-3 TRBV6-2/TRBV6-3 NA CASSATRDPTGTQYF
TRBJ2-7 TRBV7-8 NA CASSSDRGLYEQYF
TRBJ1-6 TRBV2 NA CASMGPINSPLHF
TRBJ1-2 TRBV30 NA CAWSVKLGQGNYGYTF
TRBJ1-1 TRBV5-1 NA CASSLSQGAGTEAFF
TRBJ1-3 TRBV30 NA CAWSWGEGRRNTIYF
TRBJ2-7 TRBV29-1 NA CSIRDTSYEQYF
TRBJ2-7 TRBV7-2 NA CASSLGRRQGEQYF
TRBJ1-1 TRBV25-1 NA CASSESPGQGAGREAFF
TRBJ2-6 TRBV14 NA CASSHGQGRSGANVLTF
TRBJ2-3 TRBV27 NA CASSHLFEGRFTDTQYF
TRBJ2-2 TRBV6-4 NA CASRANREMAGELFF
TRBJ2-6 TRBV9 NA CASSAQVAGANVLTF
TRBJ2-3 TRBV18 NA CASSPGQGSTDTQYF
TRBJ2-2 TRBV6-4 NA CASSLMQGAGELFF
TRBJ1-3 TRBV5-6 NA CASSVTASSGNTIYF
TRBJ1-6 TRBV4-3 few CASSQEGPSPLHF
TRBJ1-4 TRBV6-4 once CASTLRGRSGQGNEKLFF
TRBJ1-5 TRBV6-1 NA CASSGERGFLNQPQHF
TRBJ2-5 TRBV5-1 NA CASSSQGAPGETQYF
TRBJ2-1 TRBV12-3/TRBV12-4 NA CASSLGGRNEQFF
TRBJ2-1 TRBV29-1 NA CSVDFGTVNEQFF
TRBJ2-3 TRBV5-6 NA CASSFDRTSGRLDTQYF
TRBJ2-5 TRBV18 NA CASSPGPGYQETQYF
TRBJ1-1 TRBV19 NA CASSMPDMNTEAFF
TRBJ1-2 TRBV27 NA CASSLHRGNYGYTF
TRBJ1-1 TRBV12-3/TRBV12-4 NA CASNFGGGRAFF
TRBJ1-2 TRBV20-1 NA CSASEGSYGYTF
TRBJ2-1 TRBV2 many CASRQKTSGGEGEQFF
TRBJ2-2 TRBV6-5 once CASSYSQGATGELFF
TRBJ1-5 TRBV28 many CASSFLAGGGEPQHF